One sample yielded the 7 T cell receptor beta chains listed below, sequenced in a study of OX40 agonist ivuxolimab in advanced cancers. Libraries were prepared by immunoSEQ multiplex PCR; TCRdb keeps only in-frame clonotypes and omits some of them. The data contain about 95,000 clones, around 82% of them seen just once; the ten biggest clones take up roughly 3.8%. The sample was CD4+ or CD8+ T cells sorted from blood, taken in a trial of the OX40 agonist ivuxolimab. The receptors shown here come from an adult with an advanced solid tumor such as melanoma, head and neck, liver or kidney cancer.

The gene calls are TRBV30 and TRBJ2-3; the D gene could be TRBD1 or TRBD2 (5 bases each). V was shortened by 3 bases and J by 4 bases, with 14 bases between the two germline ends. The germline CDR1 and CDR2 sequences are GTSNPN and SVGIG (reference sequence). This CDR3 has 14 amino acids. The CDR3 nucleotides are TGTGCCTGGAGCCCCAATAGAGGGGCAGATACGCAGTATTTT. Its protein product is CAWSPNRGADTQYF.

As for this clone: Other DNA sequences in the same sample also yield this CDR3. The chain employs TRBV2 and TRBJ2-7; D could derive from TRBD1 or TRBD2 (5 bases each). From germline, CDR1 is SNHLY and CDR2 FYNNEI. CDR3 length equals 12 residues. V was clipped by 4 bases and J by 1 base, with 5 bases between them. Here the CDR3 DNA reads TGTGCCAGCAGTGGGGGGTCCTACGAGCAGTACTTC. Protein: CASSGGSYEQYF.

J is TRBJ2-3 and V is TRBV19, with D unresolved. The CDR3 has 12 amino acids. V lost 10 bases to trimming and J lost 2 bases, with 10 bases between them. Germline assignment: CDR1 LNHDA and CDR2 SQIVND (reference sequence). CDR3 DNA sequence: TGTGCCACCAGTGTTACCACAGATACGCAGTATTTT. The encoded protein is CATSVTTDTQYF.

This clone was detected a few times. The chain links TRBV7-3 to TRBJ2-7; D gene uncertain. This CDR3 spans 13 amino acids. The V gene lost 0 bases and the J gene lost 3 bases, with 6 bases spanning the gap. In germline, CDR1 is SGHTA, CDR2 FQGTGA. For the CDR3, the DNA is TGTGCCAGCAGCTTAACTATGGGCTACGAGCAGTACTTC. Translating it yields CASSLTMGYEQYF.

The V gene is TRBV7-6, the J gene TRBJ2-2, with D unresolved. The CDR3 is 16 amino acids. Trimming removed 6 bases at V and 0 bases at J, with 14 bases between. Germline CDR1 reads SGHVS; CDR2 reads FNYEAQ. The CDR3 sequence is CASRPTGFSNTGELFF. The CDR3 DNA reads as TGTGCCAGCAGACCAACGGGTTTTTCGAACACCGGGGAGCTGTTTTTT. Full variable domain (outside the CDR3, taken from reference TRBV7-6 and TRBJ2-2): GAGVSQSPRYKVTKRGQDVALRCDPISGHVSLYWYRQALGQGPEFLTYFNYEAQQDKSGLPNDRFSAERPEGSISTLTIQRTEQRDSAMYRCASRPTGFSNTGELFFGEGSRLTVL.

This clone was recorded only once. This chain joins TRBV6-1 and TRBJ1-5, with D unresolved. The germline V gene encodes CDR1 MNHNS and CDR2 SASEGT. This CDR3 contains 13 residues. The V end lost 6 bases, the J end lost 10 bases, and 16 bases lay between the germline ends. CDR3 DNA sequence: TGTGCCAGCAGGGGTCCCCAGCGAGTCCCCCAGCATTTT. This encodes CASRGPQRVPQHF.

This clone was detected a few times. The genes are TRBV27 and TRBJ2-7; the match to TRBD2 covers 7 bases. CDR1 and CDR2 from the germline V gene are MNHEY and SMNVEV (reference sequence). The CDR3 sequence is 13 residues long. Trimming cost V 10 bases and J 0 bases; bases outside gene matches: 6. The DNA of the CDR3 is TGTGCCACCGGTCTAGCGGACTCCTACGAGCAGTACTTC. It yields the protein CATGLADSYEQYF.